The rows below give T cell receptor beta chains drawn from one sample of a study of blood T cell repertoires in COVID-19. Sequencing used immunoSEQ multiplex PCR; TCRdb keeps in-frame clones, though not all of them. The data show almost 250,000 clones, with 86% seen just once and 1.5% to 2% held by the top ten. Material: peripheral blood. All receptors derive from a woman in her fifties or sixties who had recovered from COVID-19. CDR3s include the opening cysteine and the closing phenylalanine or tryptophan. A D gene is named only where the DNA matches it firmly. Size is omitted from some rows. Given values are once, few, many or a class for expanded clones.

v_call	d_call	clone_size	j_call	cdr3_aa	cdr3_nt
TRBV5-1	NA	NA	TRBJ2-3	CASSVGPDTQYF	TGCGCCAGCAGCGTGGGGCCGGATACGCAGTATTTT
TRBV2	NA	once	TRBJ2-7	CASSVGHEQYF	TGTGCCAGCAGTGTTGGCCACGAGCAGTACTTC
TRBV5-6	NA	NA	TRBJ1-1	CASSPVGREDTEAFF	TGTGCCAGCAGCCCCGTCGGAAGGGAGGACACTGAAGCTTTCTTT
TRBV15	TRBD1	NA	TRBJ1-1	CATSRGKPGGRTEAFF	TGTGCCACCAGCAGAGGAAAACCAGGGGGCCGGACTGAAGCTTTCTTT
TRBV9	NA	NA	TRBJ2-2	CASSLQDANTGELFF	TGTGCCAGCAGCCTACAGGACGCGAACACCGGGGAGCTGTTTTTT
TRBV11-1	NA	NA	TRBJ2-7	CASSSRVPYEQYF	TGTGCCAGCAGTTCAAGAGTACCCTACGAGCAGTACTTC
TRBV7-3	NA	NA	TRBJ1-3	CASSRQGDGNTIYF	TGTGCCAGCAGCCGCCAGGGCGACGGAAACACCATATATTTT
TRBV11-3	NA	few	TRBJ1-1	CASSLELNTEAFF	TGTGCCAGCAGCTTAGAATTAAACACTGAAGCTTTCTTT
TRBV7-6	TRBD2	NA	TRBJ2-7	CASSLGLAGAYEQYF	TGTGCCAGCAGCTTAGGGTTAGCGGGGGCATACGAGCAGTACTTC
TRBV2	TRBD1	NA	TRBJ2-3	CASSDPGTASSTDTQYF	TGTGCCAGCAGTGACCCCGGGACAGCAAGTAGCACAGATACGCAGTATTTT
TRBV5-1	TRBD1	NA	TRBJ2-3	CASSLVGGTGTDTQYF	TGCGCCAGCAGCTTGGTAGGGGGCACGGGCACAGATACGCAGTATTTT
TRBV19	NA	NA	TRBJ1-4	CASTTGRGEKLFF	TGTGCCAGCACGACGGGGAGAGGGGAAAAACTGTTTTTT
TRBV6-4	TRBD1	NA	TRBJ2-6	CASSEAGTGYGANVLTF	TGTGCCAGCAGTGAAGCCGGGACAGGGTACGGGGCCAACGTCCTGACTTTC